This T cell receptor beta chain was documented in a study of control samples from healthy donors and cancer patients. Using immunoSEQ multiplex PCR, the repertoire was profiled, and TCRdb retains in-frame clones only, with some absent. This sample has roughly 200,000 clones, with about 95% found just once. The count of this clone is one. Its ends do not fully match the called genes, so a read error is possible. The CDR3 totals 11 residues. Germline-derived CDR1 and CDR2 are MNHNS and SASEGT. This chain joins TRBV6-1 and TRBJ1-1; no clear D gene. The source of this sequence is a man between 45 and 60 years old in good health. Sequenced input: blood. CDR3 coding DNA: TGTGCCAGCACTGAATCGGTAGAAGCTTTCTTT. It codes for CASTESVEAFF.